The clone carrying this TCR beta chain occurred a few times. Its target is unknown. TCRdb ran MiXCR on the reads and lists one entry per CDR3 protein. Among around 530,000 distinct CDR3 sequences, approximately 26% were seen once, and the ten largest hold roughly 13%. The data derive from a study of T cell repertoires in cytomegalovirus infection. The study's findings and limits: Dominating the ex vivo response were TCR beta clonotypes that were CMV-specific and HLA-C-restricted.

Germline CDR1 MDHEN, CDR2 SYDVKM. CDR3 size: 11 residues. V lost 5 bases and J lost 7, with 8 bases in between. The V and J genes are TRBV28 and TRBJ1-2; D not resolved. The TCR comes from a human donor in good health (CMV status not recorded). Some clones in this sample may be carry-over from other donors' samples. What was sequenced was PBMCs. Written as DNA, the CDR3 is TGTGCCAGCAGTACCGCAGGTGGCTACACCTTC. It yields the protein CASSTAGGYTF.